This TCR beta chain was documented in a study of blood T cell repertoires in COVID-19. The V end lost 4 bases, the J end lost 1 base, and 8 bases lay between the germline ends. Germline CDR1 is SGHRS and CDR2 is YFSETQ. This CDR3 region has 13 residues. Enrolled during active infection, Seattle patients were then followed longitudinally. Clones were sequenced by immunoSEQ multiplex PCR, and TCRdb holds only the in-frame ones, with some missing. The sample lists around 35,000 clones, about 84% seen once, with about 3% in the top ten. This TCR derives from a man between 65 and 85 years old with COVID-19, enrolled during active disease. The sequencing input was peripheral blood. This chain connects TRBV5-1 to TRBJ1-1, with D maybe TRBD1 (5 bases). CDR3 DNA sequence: TGCGCCAGCAGCCCTACAGGGAACACTGAAGCTTTCTTT. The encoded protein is CASSPTGNTEAFF. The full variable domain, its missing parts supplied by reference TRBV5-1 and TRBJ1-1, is KAGVTQTPRYLIKTRGQQVTLSCSPISGHRSVSWYQQTPGQGLQFLFEYFSETQRNKGNFPGRFSGRQFSNSRSEMNVSTLELGDSALYLCASSPTGNTEAFFGQGTRLTVV.